This T cell receptor beta chain was obtained from a study of blood T cells in healthy people across ages. Next came a second PCR, run for about 6 to 11 cycles, which used a sample-barcoded 5' primer along with a J-beta primer mix. One entry per CDR3 protein results from TCRdb running MiXCR on the 5' RACE reads. The sample yields 1.2 million to 1.5 million distinct CDR3 sequences, 42% seen once. The germline CDR1 and CDR2 sequences are SGDLS and YYNGEE. V lost 1 base and J lost 3, with 11 bases in between. CDR3 length: 14 residues. The clonotype was recovered from a woman aged 18-30 years in good health. What was sequenced was blood. V usage is TRBV9 and J usage is TRBJ2-7, with D unresolved. This CDR3 is CASSVTLDGYEQYF. The CDR3 DNA sequence: TGTGCCAGCAGCGTAACGCTAGACGGCTACGAGCAGTACTTC.